The clone carrying this T cell receptor beta chain counts as medium-sized by frequency. Its antigen is undetermined. These data are taken from a study of T cell clusters in autoimmune cytopenias. At the level of the study: A median of approximately 47,000 TRB reads per sample yielded a median approximately 2,300 distinct clonotypes. Whole-study findings and limits: TRB repertoire shifts in secondary cytopenia and chronic lymphocytic leukemia mostly reflected lymphoma, not autoimmunity. Physiological T cell clusters of healthy donors were apparently absent in primary autoimmune cytopenia patients. The T cell clusters came from computational analysis alone and lack functional validation.

The CDR3 runs to 16 residues. The germline V gene has CDR1 LNHDA and CDR2 SQIVND (reference sequence). One tube held mixed TRB-A and TRB-B primer pools for touch-down PCR. TCRdb reprocessed the multiplex PCR reads and stores each CDR3 protein as one record, lacking DNA. Its table records about 7,800 distinct CDR3 sequences. TRB amplification used roughly 250 ng of peripheral blood genomic DNA. The chain uses TRBV19 and TRBJ1-5; TCRdb picks TRBD1, but there is no DNA to check that call. Sequenced material: peripheral blood. This receptor was taken from a human donor with an autoimmune cytopenia or autoimmune hepatitis (not recorded which). The CDR3 loop reads CASSLAETGGYQPQHF. Filled out from reference TRBV19 and TRBJ1-5, the complete variable domain reads DGGITQSPKYLFRKEGQNVTLSCEQNLNHDAMYWYRQDPGQGLRLIYYSQIVNDFQKGDIAEGYSVSREKKESFPLTVTSAQKNPTAFYLCASSLAETGGYQPQHFGDGTRLSIL.